These 8 T cell receptor beta chains originate from one sample sequenced in a study of T cell repertoires in cytomegalovirus infection. TCRdb reprocessed the reads via MiXCR and lists one record per CDR3 protein. The sample yields roughly 760,000 distinct CDR3 sequences, 35% to 45% seen once. Sequences were obtained from PBMCs. Receptors were obtained from a human donor in good health (CMV status not recorded). Some clones in this sample may be carry-over from other donors' samples.

The chain has TRBV20-1 and TRBJ1-4; possible D gene TRBD1, 5 bases. Germline-derived CDR1 and CDR2 are DFQATT and SNEGSKA (reference sequence). V dropped 6 bases and J dropped 8 bases, with 16 bases sitting between them. This CDR3 has 13 residues. The CDR3, as DNA: TGCAGTGCCCCCGGGAGGGGCCGAGAAAAACTGTTTTTT. Translation gives CSAPGRGREKLFF.

The genes are TRBV7-2 and TRBJ1-6, with D perhaps matching TRBD1 (5 bases). V dropped 5 bases and J dropped 13 bases, with 18 bases sitting between them. Germline lookup yields CDR1 SGHTA and CDR2 FQGNSA. The CDR3 contains 14 residues. The CDR3 DNA sequence: TGTGCCAGCAGCAAGTCCCGGGACCCGGCTCCCCTCCACTTT. Protein: CASSKSRDPAPLHF. Together with reference TRBV7-2 and TRBJ1-6, the CDR3 gives the full variable domain: GAGVSQSPSNKVTEKGKDVELRCDPISGHTALYWYRQSLGQGLEFLIYFQGNSAPDKSGLPSDRFSAERTGGSVSTLTIQRTQQEDSAVYLCASSKSRDPAPLHFGNGTRLTVT.

In its sample, this clonotype was seen once. The J gene is TRBJ2-3, the V gene TRBV28; a possible D gene is TRBD1 (7 bases). The CDR3 runs to 14 residues. V was pared by 6 bases and J by 2 bases, with 12 bases between. Germline values: CDR1 MDHEN, CDR2 SYDVKM. CDR3 amino acids: CASSRGTATDTQYF. CDR3 coding DNA: TGTGCCAGCAGCCGGGGGACAGCCACAGATACGCAGTATTTT.

CDR3 sequence (DNA): TGTGCCAGCAGCCTAAGCGGTATAGGAGCGGATGAGCAGTTCTTC. It specifies CASSLSGIGADEQFF. The genes are TRBV7-9 and TRBJ2-1; TRBD2 is a possible D gene (5 bases). CDR1 SEHNR and CDR2 FQNEAQ come from the germline V gene (reference sequence). The ends were cut back, 5 bases at V and 8 bases at J, with 19 bases in the middle. The CDR3 is made up of 15 amino acids.

The rearrangement links TRBV4-1 to TRBJ1-1, with D uncertain. The CDR3 consists of 15 residues. V was trimmed by 4 bases and J by 4 bases, leaving 16 bases between them. Germline lookup yields CDR1 MGHRA and CDR2 YSYEKL. The DNA of the CDR3 is TGCGCCAGCAGCCGTTATGGGGAATCTGGCACTGAAGCTTTCTTT. Translation: CASSRYGESGTEAFF.

V usage is TRBV6-1 and J usage is TRBJ1-6, with D maybe TRBD1 (6 bases). CDR1 is MNHNS and CDR2 is SASEGT in the germline V gene. Trimming removed 5 bases from V and 3 bases from J, with 11 bases in between. There are 15 residues in the CDR3. The CDR3 loop reads CASSLYRDYNSPLHF. As DNA, the CDR3 is TGTGCCAGCAGTTTATACAGGGACTATAATTCACCCCTCCACTTT.

This clonotype was detected a few times. This likely comes from a read error, as the CDR3 has no conserved phenylalanine or tryptophan at its end. This rearrangement joins TRBV4-1 to TRBJ1-2; D remains unclear. Trimming took off 0 bases at V and 3 bases at J, with 5 bases between the two ends. Germline CDR1 is MGHRA and CDR2 is YSYEKL. CDR3 length: 13 residues. The chain's CDR3 is CASSQERDYGYTL. The CDR3 nucleotides read TGCGCCAGCAGCCAAGAGCGGGACTATGGCTACACCTTA.

This chain links TRBV6-6 with TRBJ1-4; perhaps TRBD1 as D (6 bases). The CDR3 totals 17 residues. Per germline, CDR1 MNHNY and CDR2 SVGAGI (reference sequence). Trimming stripped 0 bases from V and 8 bases from J, with 19 bases between. The CDR3 is CASSYSTGTSKNEKLFF. The DNA of the CDR3 is TGTGCCAGCAGTTACTCTACCGGGACAAGTAAAAACGAAAAACTGTTTTTT.